This T cell receptor (beta chain) originates from a study of vaccination and CD4 T cells after COVID-19. V lost 0 bases and J lost 6, with 5 bases in between. This CDR3 comprises 12 residues. Germline-derived CDR1 and CDR2 are MRHNA and SNTAGT. Treatment noted: roughly 11-day PBMC culture with coronavirus spike peptide pools or control peptides (ViraFEST assay). Culture conditions combined around 2 million PBMCs per well with 9.5 to 10 IU/ml IL-2 and about 10 ug/ml peptide pools. The Oncomine TCR Beta short-read assay was applied to DNA of cultured CD4+ T cells. Using the QIAamp micro DNA kit, genomic DNA was extracted from the CD4+ T cells that had been cultured. TCRdb reanalysed the PCR reads using MiXCR and keeps one entry per CDR3 protein. The sample lists roughly 14,000 distinct CDR3 sequences; 50% were seen once. About this clonotype itself: Its cognate antigen is unknown.

Sequencing was performed on cultured CD4+ T cells from blood, taken after SARS-CoV-2 vaccination. The chain uses TRBV6-4 and TRBJ1-2; D is uncertain. This TCR was recovered from a human donor with COVID-19. The CDR3 bases are TGTGCCAGCAGTGACTCGGGGAATGGCTACACCTTC. This encodes CASSDSGNGYTF.